The following is a TCR beta chain sequence with its context. Its specificity is not known. The sample comes from a study of blood T cells in healthy people across ages. Study-wide results and limits: Correlation between TCR beta diversity and naive T cell percentage was strong. Among T cells, TCR beta diversity per million cells dropped roughly linearly as age rose.

CDR3 length: 15 residues. Germline-derived CDR1 and CDR2 are SGHVS and FQNEAQ. The authors ran a second PCR of about 7 to 11 cycles using a sample-barcoded 5' primer and a J-beta primer mix. Each CDR3 protein gets one entry after TCRdb re-called the 5' RACE reads with MiXCR. The top ten clones hold 0.65% to 0.95% of a sample with around 1,000,000 distinct CDR3 sequences, approximately 26% of them seen once. These same records also appear under a second study, on T cells of mothers and their children. That investigation notes: No clones detected were persistent microchimeric T cell clones.

This sequence was found in a girl aged 2-10 years in good health. Specimen: blood. This sequence joins TRBV7-8 and TRBJ2-1; D is possibly TRBD2 (6 bases). The assigned J gene may be wrong: the sequence end matches TRBJ2-7 better. CDR3 bases: TGTGCCAGCAGCGGAGGGACCAAGGACGTCCACGAGCAGTACTTC. It yields the protein CASSGGTKDVHEQYF.